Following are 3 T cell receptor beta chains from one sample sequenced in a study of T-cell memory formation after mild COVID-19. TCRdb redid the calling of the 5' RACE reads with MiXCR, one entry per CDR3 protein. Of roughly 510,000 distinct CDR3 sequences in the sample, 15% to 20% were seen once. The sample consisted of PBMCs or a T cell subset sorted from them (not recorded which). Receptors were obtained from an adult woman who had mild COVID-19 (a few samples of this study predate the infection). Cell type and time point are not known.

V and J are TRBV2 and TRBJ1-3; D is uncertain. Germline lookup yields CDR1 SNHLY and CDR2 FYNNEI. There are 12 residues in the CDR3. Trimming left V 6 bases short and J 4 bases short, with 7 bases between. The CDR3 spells CASSVEGNTIYF. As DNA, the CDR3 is TGTGCCAGCAGCGTAGAGGGAAACACCATATATTTT.

Written as DNA, the CDR3 is TGTGCCAGCAGTTTAGAAGGCAGATTATCTGGAAACACCATATATTTT. Its protein is CASSLEGRLSGNTIYF. The rearrangement joins TRBV12-3 or TRBV12-4 to TRBJ1-3; D ambiguous. This CDR3 is built from 16 residues. The V end lost 1 base, the J end lost 1 base, and 11 bases lay between the germline ends.

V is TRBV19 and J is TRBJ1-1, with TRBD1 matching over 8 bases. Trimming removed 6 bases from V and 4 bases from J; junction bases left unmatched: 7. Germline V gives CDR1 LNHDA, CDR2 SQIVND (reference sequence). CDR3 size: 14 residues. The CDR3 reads CASRTTGELTEAFF. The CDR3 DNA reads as TGTGCCAGTAGAACGACAGGGGAGCTCACTGAAGCTTTCTTT. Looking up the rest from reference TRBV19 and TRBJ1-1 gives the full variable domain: DGGITQSPKYLFRKEGQNVTLSCEQNLNHDAMYWYRQDPGQGLRLIYYSQIVNDFQKGDIAEGYSVSREKKESFPLTVTSAQKNPTAFYLCASRTTGELTEAFFGQGTRLTVV.